The T cell receptor beta chain described here comes from a study of blood T cell repertoires in COVID-19. As for the study in general: Researchers got acute and convalescent COVID-19 samples from the United States, Italy and Spain.

In the original workflow: Scientists estimated how many nucleated cells there were by amplifying reference gene primers. Data came from immunoSEQ multiplex PCR; TCRdb stores just in-frame clones and leaves some out. The D gene and trimming were derived from the DNA, and the V and J assignments and clone size from that table. The table lists roughly 350,000 clones, 91% of them singletons. This clonotype was obtained from a woman aged 18-29 years who had recovered from COVID-19. What was sequenced was peripheral blood.

The CDR3 spells CASSCRDRQTESYEQYV. In DNA, the CDR3 is TGCGCCAGCAGCTGCCGGGACAGGCAGACTGAAAGCTACGAGCAGTACGTC. V and J are TRBV5-1 and TRBJ2-7; 8 bases line up with TRBD1. J lost 3 bases, V lost 3 bases, and 14 bases had no gene match. Germline CDR1 reads SGHRS; CDR2 reads YFSETQ. The CDR3 runs to 17 residues.